This TCR beta chain was recovered during a study of human T cells and chemical hapten exposure. MiXCR was run by TCRdb on the RACE reads, yielding one entry per CDR3 protein. This table has approximately 180,000 distinct CDR3 sequences, around 30% appearing once. The time point is: pre-sensitization, week 0. Treatment meaning: therapeutic diphenylcyclopropenone sensitization with weekly scalp DPC. The sequence was obtained from a woman aged 25 to 39 with alopecia areata. Some clones in this sample may be carry-over from other donors' samples. The starting material was whole blood, obtained in connection with sensitization to the hapten diphenylcyclopropenone (DPC).

The chain's CDR3 is CASRNGASGANVLTF. The DNA for the CDR3 is TGCGCCAGCAGGAATGGGGCCTCTGGGGCCAACGTCCTGACTTTC. V usage is TRBV10-2 and J usage is TRBJ2-6, with D perhaps matching TRBD1 (5 bases). The CDR3 sequence is 15 residues long. CDR1 and CDR2 (germline): WSHSY, SAAADI. V was cut by 6 bases and J by 0 bases, with 9 bases left in between.